A selection of T cell receptor beta chains follows, all from one sample in a study of blood T cell repertoires in COVID-19. Profiling relied on immunoSEQ multiplex PCR, and the TCRdb table lists in-frame clones only, not all of them. The data show 150,000 or so clones, nearly 80% seen once. Material: peripheral blood. The receptors derive from an elderly man with acute or convalescent COVID-19. CDR3s include the opening cysteine and the closing phenylalanine or tryptophan. D genes are given only for firm matches. Where a row states a size, it is once, few, many or the class of an expanded clone; other rows omit it.

j_call clone_size v_call d_call cdr3_nt cdr3_aa
TRBJ1-5 NA TRBV6-2/TRBV6-3 NA TGTGCCAGCAGCGACGGGAGGGCTAGCAATCAGCCCCAGCATTTT CASSDGRASNQPQHF
TRBJ1-2 NA TRBV6-5 NA TGTGCCAGCAGTTACTCCGGAGCTACGAACTATGGCTACACCTTC CASSYSGATNYGYTF
TRBJ1-6 NA TRBV9 TRBD1 TGTGCCAGCAGCTCCGGGACAGGGGATAATTCACCCCTCCACTTT CASSSGTGDNSPLHF
TRBJ1-5 NA TRBV20-1 NA TGCAGTGCTAGTAGGGGGTTAGGAAATCAGCCCCAGCATTTT CSASRGLGNQPQHF
TRBJ1-1 NA TRBV18 NA TGTGCCAGCTCCCCACTTCCAGGGGCTGAAGCTTTCTTT CASSPLPGAEAFF
TRBJ2-5 NA TRBV7-6 TRBD2 TGTGCCAGCAGCCTGGGGACTAGCGGGCGGGAGACCCAGTACTTC CASSLGTSGRETQYF
TRBJ1-6 few TRBV6-5 TRBD1 TGTGCCAGCACCTTAGACAGGGGGGATTCACCCCTCCACTTT CASTLDRGDSPLHF
TRBJ1-1 NA TRBV11-3 NA TGTGCCAGCAGCTTAGACACAGGGTACGCTGAAGCTTTCTTT CASSLDTGYAEAFF
TRBJ2-5 NA TRBV4-1 NA TGCGCCAGCAGCCAAGCGGTCTTACAAGAGACCCAGTACTTC CASSQAVLQETQYF
TRBJ2-1 once TRBV6-4 TRBD1 TGTGCCAGCAGTAAGACAGGGCTTAATGAGCAGTTCTTC CASSKTGLNEQFF
TRBJ1-2 few TRBV5-8 NA TGTGCCAGCAGCTATGGGAGCCCGGGCTACACCTTC CASSYGSPGYTF
TRBJ2-5 NA TRBV6-5 NA TGTGCCAGCACCTCGTCAGGTTGGGAGACCCAGTACTTC CASTSSGWETQYF
TRBJ2-2 once TRBV10-1 NA TGCGCCAGCAGTGAGTCGGGCCCCGGGGAGCTGTTTTTT CASSESGPGELFF
TRBJ1-3 few TRBV3-1/TRBV3-2 NA TGTGCCAGCAGCCAATGGCGGGATGGAAACACCATATATTTT CASSQWRDGNTIYF
TRBJ2-2 NA TRBV5-5 NA TGTGCCAGCAGCTTGGGACAGGCTGGCACCGGGGAGCTGTTTTTT CASSLGQAGTGELFF